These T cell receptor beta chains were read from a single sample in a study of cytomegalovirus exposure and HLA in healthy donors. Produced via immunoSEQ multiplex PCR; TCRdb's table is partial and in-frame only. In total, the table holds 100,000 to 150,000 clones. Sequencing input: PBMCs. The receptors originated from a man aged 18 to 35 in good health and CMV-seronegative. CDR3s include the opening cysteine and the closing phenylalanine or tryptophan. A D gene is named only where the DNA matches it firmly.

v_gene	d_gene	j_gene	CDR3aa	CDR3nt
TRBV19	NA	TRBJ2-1	CASRSQGRGDNEQFF	TGTGCCAGTAGATCCCAGGGCAGGGGGGACAATGAGCAGTTCTTC
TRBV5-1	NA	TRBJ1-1	CASSGGHLNTEAFF	TGCGCCAGCAGCGGGGGACATTTGAACACTGAAGCTTTCTTT
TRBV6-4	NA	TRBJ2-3	CASSDQYGTDTQYF	TGTGCCAGCAGTGACCAGTACGGGACAGATACGCAGTATTTT
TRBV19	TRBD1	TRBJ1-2	CASSYPGTVYGYTF	TGTGCCAGTAGCTATCCCGGGACAGTTTATGGCTACACCTTC
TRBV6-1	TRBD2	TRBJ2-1	CASKGLADNEQFF	TGTGCCAGCAAGGGACTAGCGGACAATGAGCAGTTCTTC
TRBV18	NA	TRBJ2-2	CASSPGLPTGELFF	TGTGCCAGCTCACCAGGCCTCCCTACCGGGGAGCTGTTTTTT
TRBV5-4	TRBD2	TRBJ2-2	CASSLAVLAGNTGELFF	TGTGCCAGCAGCTTGGCGGTCCTAGCGGGGAACACCGGGGAGCTGTTTTTT
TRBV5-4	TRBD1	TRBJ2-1	CASSPGRDRGYNEQFF	TGTGCCAGCAGCCCGGGCCGGGACAGGGGCTACAATGAGCAGTTCTTC
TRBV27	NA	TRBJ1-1	CASSFGGVATEAFF	TGTGCCAGCAGTTTCGGGGGAGTAGCCACTGAAGCTTTCTTT
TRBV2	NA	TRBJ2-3	CASSEDPGLTADTQYF	TGTGCCAGCAGTGAAGACCCAGGATTGACAGCAGATACGCAGTATTTT